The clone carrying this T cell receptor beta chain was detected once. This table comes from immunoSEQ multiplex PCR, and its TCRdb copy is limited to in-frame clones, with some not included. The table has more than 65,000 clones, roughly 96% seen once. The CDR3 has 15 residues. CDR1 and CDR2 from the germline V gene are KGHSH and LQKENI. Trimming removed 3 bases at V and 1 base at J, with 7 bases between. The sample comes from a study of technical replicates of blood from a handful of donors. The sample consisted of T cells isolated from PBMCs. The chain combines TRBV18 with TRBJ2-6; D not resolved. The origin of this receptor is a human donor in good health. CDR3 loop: CASSPAASGANVLTF. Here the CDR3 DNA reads TGTGCCAGCTCACCGGCGGCATCTGGGGCCAACGTCCTGACTTTC.